This entry features one TCR beta chain sequence. This table comes from immunoSEQ multiplex PCR, and its TCRdb copy is limited to in-frame clones, with some not included. This sample yields 30,000 or so clones, of which more than 70% are seen a single time; 3.1% belongs to the top ten. This sample is part of a study of STAT5B mutations in CD4+ large granular lymphocyte leukemia. V gave up 1 base and J gave up 0 bases, with 14 bases separating them. The CDR3 runs to 16 residues. CDR1 is SGHRS and CDR2 is YFSETQ in the germline V gene. The chain couples TRBV5-1 to TRBJ2-7; D is unresolved. The sequence was collected from a human donor in good health. The material sequenced was CD4+ T cells from blood buffy coats. CDR3 sequence (DNA): TGCGCCAGCAGCTTGATGCGCAGCAGCCTCTCCTACGAGCAGTACTTC. It encodes CASSLMRSSLSYEQYF.